This T cell receptor beta chain was obtained from a study of identifying expanded T cells in peripheral blood (dated by TCRdb to about 2019). Background on the whole study: Technical replicates were generated by sequencing separate aliquots of the same genomic DNA pool, and four replicates were compared pairwise. The paper's findings and limits, for the study overall: The authors expected that over much longer intervals, such as months to years, biological variance in healthy repertoires might increase even further. For all healthy donors, the variance in clone template counts between roughly 2-week samples rose significantly as total template count increased. Both the number of clones called differentially abundant and the false-positive rate were significantly reduced by the beta-binomial model across all healthy-donor time intervals. The binomial model flagged 0.9 to 1.5 differentially abundant clones between technical replicates but about 16 over around 2 weeks and around 19 over roughly 4 weeks.

The immunoSEQ Assay, which uses bias-controlled multiplex PCR amplification of genomic DNA, was used to profile TCRbeta CDR3 regions. Per the authors' processing: To quantify the absolute abundance of each unique TCRbeta CDR3 region, the sequences were collapsed and filtered. Differential abundance was tested with a binomial (Fisher-equivalent) model and with a beta-binomial model adding time-dependent variance fitted from healthy donors. Clones with fewer than 5 combined templates were removed, and differential abundance was called for clones with a Benjamini-Hochberg FDR below 0.01. The form v = (b*log(k)+a)^2 was used to model beta-binomial variance as a function of total template count across the two samples. TCRdb took over this immuneACCESS table, retaining in-frame rearrangements with V and J assigned. Such tables are incomplete; in checked studies, under half of the missing clones stem from an unresolved V gene, and the remainder is unexplained. V, J and clone size are those of that table, while D and trimming were read from the DNA. This sample comprises 85,000 to 95,000 clones, roughly 90% of them detected only once. Of the sample, about 3.9% is held by the ten largest clones.

Details on this clone: No antigen is known for it. Per-nucleotide qualities are absent, and no much larger clonotype sits a single base away.

No immune events, such as infections, were documented for the healthy donors during the collection period. Time-dependent variance in a beta-binomial model of T-cell clone differential abundance was calibrated using healthy-donor blood repertoires as a training cohort. The training cohort was composed of approximately ten healthy donors, 3 female and 7 male. Donor ages ranged from about 25 to 70 years, with an average of roughly 46 years. Whole blood, obtained from a commercial supplier, was collected from each healthy donor at three time points spaced roughly 14 days apart. For immunosequencing, genomic DNA was extracted from unsorted whole blood. The junction carries 20 bases between V and J, which are trimmed by 3 bases and 3 bases respectively. Inclusive of the bounding cysteine and phenylalanine, the CDR3 is 16 residues long. Here the CDR3 DNA is all that survives: 48 bases in frame from base 1. Sequences GTSNPN (CDR1) and SVGIG (CDR2) are obtained from the germline V gene (reference sequence).

The chain couples TRBV30 to TRBJ1-1; possibly the D gene is TRBD1, per 5 matching bases. The specimen was blood. This sequence was found in a person between 18 and 75 years old in good health. This receptor carries the CDR3 CAWSALGWGRDTEAFF. The DNA sequence is given as TGTGCCTGGAGCGCCCTCGGATGGGGCCGGGACACTGAAGCTTTCTTT.